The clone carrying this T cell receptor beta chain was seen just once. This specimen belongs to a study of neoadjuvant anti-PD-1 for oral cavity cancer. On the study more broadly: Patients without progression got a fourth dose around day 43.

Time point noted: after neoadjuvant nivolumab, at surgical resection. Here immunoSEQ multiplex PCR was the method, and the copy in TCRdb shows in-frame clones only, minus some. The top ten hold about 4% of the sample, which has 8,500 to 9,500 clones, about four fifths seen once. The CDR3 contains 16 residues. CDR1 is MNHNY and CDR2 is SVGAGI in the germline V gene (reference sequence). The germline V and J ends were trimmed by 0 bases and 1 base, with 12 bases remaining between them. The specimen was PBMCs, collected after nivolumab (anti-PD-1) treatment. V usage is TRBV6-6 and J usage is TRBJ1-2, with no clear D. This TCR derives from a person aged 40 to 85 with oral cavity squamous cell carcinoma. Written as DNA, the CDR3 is TGTGCCAGCAGTTACTCGAGGCAGATAAATAACTATGGCTACACCTTC. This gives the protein CASSYSRQINNYGYTF.